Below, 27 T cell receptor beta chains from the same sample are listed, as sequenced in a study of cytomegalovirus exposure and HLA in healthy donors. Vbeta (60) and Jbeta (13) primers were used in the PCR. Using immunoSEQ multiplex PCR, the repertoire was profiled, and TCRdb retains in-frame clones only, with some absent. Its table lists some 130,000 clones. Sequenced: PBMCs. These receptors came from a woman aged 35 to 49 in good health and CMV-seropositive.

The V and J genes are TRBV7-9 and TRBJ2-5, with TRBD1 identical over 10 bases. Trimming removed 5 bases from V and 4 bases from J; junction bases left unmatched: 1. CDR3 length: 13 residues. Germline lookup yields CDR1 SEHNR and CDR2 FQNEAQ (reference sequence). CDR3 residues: CASSRTGGETQYF. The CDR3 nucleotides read TGTGCCAGCAGCCGGACAGGGGGAGAGACCCAGTACTTC. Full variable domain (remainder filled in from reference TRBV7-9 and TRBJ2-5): DTGVSQNPRHKITKRGQNVTFRCDPISEHNRLYWYRQTLGQGPEFLTYFQNEAQLEKSRLLSDRFSAERPKGSFSTLEIQRTEQGDSAMYLCASSRTGGETQYFGPGTRLLVL.

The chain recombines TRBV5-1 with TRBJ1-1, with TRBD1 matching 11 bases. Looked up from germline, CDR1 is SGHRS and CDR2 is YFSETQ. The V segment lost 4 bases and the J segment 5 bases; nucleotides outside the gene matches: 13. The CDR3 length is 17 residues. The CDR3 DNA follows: TGCGCCAGCAGCCGTCTAGGGACAGGGGGTAGAGGTACTGAAGCTTTCTTT. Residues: CASSRLGTGGRGTEAFF. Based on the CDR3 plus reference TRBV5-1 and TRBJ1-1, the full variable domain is KAGVTQTPRYLIKTRGQQVTLSCSPISGHRSVSWYQQTPGQGLQFLFEYFSETQRNKGNFPGRFSGRQFSNSRSEMNVSTLELGDSALYLCASSRLGTGGRGTEAFFGQGTRLTVV.

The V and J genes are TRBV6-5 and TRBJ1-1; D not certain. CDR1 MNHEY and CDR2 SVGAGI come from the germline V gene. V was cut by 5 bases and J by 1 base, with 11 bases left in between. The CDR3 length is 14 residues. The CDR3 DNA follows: TGTGCCAGCAGTGTAGTGGAGCCGAACACTGAAGCTTTCTTT. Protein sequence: CASSVVEPNTEAFF.

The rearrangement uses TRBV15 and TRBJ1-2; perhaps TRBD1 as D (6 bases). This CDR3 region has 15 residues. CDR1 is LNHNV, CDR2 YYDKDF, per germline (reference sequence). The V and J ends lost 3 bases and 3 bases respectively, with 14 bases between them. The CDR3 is CATSSDRWRDYGYTF. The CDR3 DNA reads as TGTGCCACCAGCAGTGACAGGTGGCGCGACTATGGCTACACCTTC.

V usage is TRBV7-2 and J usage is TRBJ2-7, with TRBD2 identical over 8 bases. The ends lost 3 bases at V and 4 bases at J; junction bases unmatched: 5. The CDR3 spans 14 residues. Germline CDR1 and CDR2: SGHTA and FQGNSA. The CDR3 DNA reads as TGTGCCAGCAGCTTCACTAGCGGTTCTTACGAGCAGTACTTC. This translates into CASSFTSGSYEQYF.

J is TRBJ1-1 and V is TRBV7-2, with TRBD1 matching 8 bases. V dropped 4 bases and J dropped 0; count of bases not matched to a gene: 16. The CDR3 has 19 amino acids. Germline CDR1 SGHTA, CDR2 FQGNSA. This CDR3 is CASSSTPGQEFFMNTEAFF. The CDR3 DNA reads TGTGCCAGCAGCTCTACGCCGGGACAGGAGTTCTTCATGAACACTGAAGCTTTCTTT.

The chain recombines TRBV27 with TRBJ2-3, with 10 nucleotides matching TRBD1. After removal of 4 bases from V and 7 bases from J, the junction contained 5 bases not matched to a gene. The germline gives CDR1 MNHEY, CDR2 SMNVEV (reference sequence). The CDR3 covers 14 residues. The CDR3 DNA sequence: TGTGCCAGCAGTTCCAGGGACAGGGGAAATACGCAGTATTTT. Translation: CASSSRDRGNTQYF.

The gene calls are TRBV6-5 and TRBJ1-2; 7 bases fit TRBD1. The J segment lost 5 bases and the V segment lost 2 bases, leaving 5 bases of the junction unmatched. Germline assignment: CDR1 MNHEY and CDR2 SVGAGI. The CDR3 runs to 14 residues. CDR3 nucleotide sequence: TGTGCCAGCAGTTACGAAGGGGGCGTTTATGGCTACACCTTC. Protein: CASSYEGGVYGYTF.

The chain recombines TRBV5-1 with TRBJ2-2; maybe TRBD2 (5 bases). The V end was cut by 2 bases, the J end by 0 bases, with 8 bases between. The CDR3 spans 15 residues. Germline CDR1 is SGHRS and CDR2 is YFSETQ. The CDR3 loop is CASSLRDTNTGELFF. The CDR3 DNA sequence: TGCGCCAGCAGCTTACGGGATACGAACACCGGGGAGCTGTTTTTT.

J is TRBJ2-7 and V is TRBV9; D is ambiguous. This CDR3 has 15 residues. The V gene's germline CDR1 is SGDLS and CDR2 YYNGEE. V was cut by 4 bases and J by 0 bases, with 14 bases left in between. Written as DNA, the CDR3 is TGTGCCAGCAGCATCCAGACTGGAAGCTCCTACGAGCAGTACTTC. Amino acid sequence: CASSIQTGSSYEQYF.

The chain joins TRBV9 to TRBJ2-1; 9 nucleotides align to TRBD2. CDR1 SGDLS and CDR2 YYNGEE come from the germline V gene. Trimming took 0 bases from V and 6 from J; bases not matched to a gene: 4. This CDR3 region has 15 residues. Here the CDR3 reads CASSVGGSGGNEQFF. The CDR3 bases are TGTGCCAGCAGCGTAGGTGGTAGCGGGGGCAATGAGCAGTTCTTC.

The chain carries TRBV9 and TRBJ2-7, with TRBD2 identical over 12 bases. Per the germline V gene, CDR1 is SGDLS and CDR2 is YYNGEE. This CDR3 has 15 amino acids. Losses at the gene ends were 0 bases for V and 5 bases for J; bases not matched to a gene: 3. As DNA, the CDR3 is TGTGCCAGCAGCGTAGAGACTAGCGGGAGAAACGAGCAGTACTTC. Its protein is CASSVETSGRNEQYF.

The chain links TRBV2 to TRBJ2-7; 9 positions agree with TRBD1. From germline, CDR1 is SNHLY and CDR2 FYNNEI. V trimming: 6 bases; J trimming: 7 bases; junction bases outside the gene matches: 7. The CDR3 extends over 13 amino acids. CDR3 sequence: CASSRDRVWEQYF. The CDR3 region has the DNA TGTGCCAGCAGCCGGGACAGGGTGTGGGAGCAGTACTTC. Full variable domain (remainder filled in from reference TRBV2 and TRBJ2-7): EPEVTQTPSHQVTQMGQEVILRCVPISNHLYFYWYRQILGQKVEFLVSFYNNEISEKSEIFDDQFSVERPDGSNFTLKIRSTKLEDSAMYFCASSRDRVWEQYFGPGTRLTVT.

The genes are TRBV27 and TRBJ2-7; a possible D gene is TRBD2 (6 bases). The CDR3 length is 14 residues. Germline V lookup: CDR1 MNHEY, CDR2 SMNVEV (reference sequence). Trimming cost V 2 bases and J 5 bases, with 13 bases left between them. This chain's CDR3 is CASSLNRLGHEQYF. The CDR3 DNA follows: TGTGCCAGCAGTTTAAATCGACTAGGGCACGAGCAGTACTTC.

This CDR3 is CASTPAGGFGEQFF. CDR3 nucleotides: TGTGCCAGCACCCCGGCGGGAGGGTTCGGTGAGCAGTTCTTC. The chain joins TRBV6-5 to TRBJ2-1; TRBD2 matches at 9 bases. With 7 bases clipped from V and 9 bases from J, the junction kept 10 bases outside the gene matches. The CDR3 runs to 14 residues. Germline V lookup: CDR1 MNHEY, CDR2 SVGAGI.

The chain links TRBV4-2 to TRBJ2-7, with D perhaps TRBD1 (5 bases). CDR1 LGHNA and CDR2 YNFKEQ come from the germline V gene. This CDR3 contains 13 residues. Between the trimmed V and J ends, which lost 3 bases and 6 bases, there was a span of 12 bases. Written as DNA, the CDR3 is TGTGCCAGCAGCCAGATAGGGGAAAGCGAGCAGTACTTC. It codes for CASSQIGESEQYF.

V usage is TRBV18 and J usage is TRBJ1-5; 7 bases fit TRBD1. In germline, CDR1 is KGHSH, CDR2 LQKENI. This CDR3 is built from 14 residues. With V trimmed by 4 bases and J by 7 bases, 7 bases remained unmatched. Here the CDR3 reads CASSQGAGEQPQHF. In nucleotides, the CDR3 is TGTGCCAGCTCACAGGGGGCAGGGGAACAGCCCCAGCATTTT.

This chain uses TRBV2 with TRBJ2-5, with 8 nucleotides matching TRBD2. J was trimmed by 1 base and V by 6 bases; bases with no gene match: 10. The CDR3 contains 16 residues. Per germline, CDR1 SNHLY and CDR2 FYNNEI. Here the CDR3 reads CASRRDTSGLQETQYF. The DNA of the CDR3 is TGTGCCAGCAGGAGGGACACTAGCGGTCTCCAAGAGACCCAGTACTTC.

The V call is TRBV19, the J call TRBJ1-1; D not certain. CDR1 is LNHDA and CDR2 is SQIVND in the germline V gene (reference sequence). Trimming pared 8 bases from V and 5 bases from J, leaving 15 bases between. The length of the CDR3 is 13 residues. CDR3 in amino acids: CASGNSRLTEAFF. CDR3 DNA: TGTGCCAGTGGCAACAGCCGGCTGACTGAAGCTTTCTTT.

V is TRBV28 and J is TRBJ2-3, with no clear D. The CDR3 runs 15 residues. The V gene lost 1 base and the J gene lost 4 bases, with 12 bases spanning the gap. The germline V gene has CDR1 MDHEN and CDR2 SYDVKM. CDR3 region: CASSLSGLVPDTQYF. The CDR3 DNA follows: TGTGCCAGCAGTTTATCCGGGTTAGTCCCAGATACGCAGTATTTT.

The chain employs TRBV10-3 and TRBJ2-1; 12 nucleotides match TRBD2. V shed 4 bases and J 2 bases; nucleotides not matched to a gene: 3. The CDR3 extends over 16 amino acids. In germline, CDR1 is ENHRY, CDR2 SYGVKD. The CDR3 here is CAISGRLAGAYNEQFF. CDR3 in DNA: TGTGCCATCAGTGGCAGACTAGCGGGAGCCTACAATGAGCAGTTCTTC.

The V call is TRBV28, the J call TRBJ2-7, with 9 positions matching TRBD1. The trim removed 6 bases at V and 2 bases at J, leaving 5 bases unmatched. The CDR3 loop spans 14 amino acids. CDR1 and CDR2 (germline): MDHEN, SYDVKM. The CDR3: CASRPDRGAYEQYF. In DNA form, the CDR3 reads TGTGCCAGCAGGCCGGACAGGGGTGCCTACGAGCAGTACTTC.

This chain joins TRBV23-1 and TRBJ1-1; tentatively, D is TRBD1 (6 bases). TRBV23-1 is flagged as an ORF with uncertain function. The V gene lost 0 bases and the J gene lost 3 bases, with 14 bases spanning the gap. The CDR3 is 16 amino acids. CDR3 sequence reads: CASSQSRQAQYTEAFF. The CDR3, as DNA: TGCGCCAGCAGTCAATCGAGACAGGCCCAGTACACTGAAGCTTTCTTT.

CDR3 protein: CASSLFRSGTDTQYF. Here the CDR3 DNA reads TGCGCCAGCAGCTTGTTCAGGAGCGGGACAGATACGCAGTATTTT. The chain combines TRBV5-1 with TRBJ2-3; TRBD2 is a possible D gene (6 bases). The CDR3 is 15 amino acids. The germline CDR1 and CDR2 sequences are SGHRS and YFSETQ. V lost 1 base to trimming and J lost 3 bases, with 12 bases between them.

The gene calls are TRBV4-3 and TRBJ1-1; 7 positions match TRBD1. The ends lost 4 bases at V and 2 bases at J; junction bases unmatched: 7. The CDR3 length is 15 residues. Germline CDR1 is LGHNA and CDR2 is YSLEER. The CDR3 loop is CASSLGTAKNTEAFF. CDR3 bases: TGCGCCAGCAGCCTGGGGACAGCGAAAAACACTGAAGCTTTCTTT.

This CDR3 reads CASSTFGNQPQHF. In DNA form, the CDR3 reads TGTGCCAGTAGTACGTTTGGCAATCAGCCCCAGCATTTT. The gene calls are TRBV19 and TRBJ1-5, with unresolved D. Germline assignment: CDR1 LNHDA and CDR2 SQIVND (reference sequence). The CDR3 has 13 residues. Trimming stripped 4 bases from V and 2 bases from J, with 6 bases between.

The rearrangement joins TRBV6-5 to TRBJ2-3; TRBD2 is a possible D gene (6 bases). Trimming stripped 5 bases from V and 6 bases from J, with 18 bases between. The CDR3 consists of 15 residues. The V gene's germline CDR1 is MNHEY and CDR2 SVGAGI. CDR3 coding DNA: TGTGCCAGCAGTCCTACTAGGGAGGTGGGGGATACGCAGTATTTT. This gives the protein CASSPTREVGDTQYF.